The T cell receptor (beta chain) under discussion was sequenced for a study of cytomegalovirus exposure and HLA in healthy donors. Germline CDR1 reads MNHNS; CDR2 reads SASEGT. The CDR3 is made up of 15 amino acids. Details on this clone: What it recognizes is unknown. Germline and junction disagree at one end, which may indicate a read error.

The study ran its PCR with 60 Vbeta and 13 Jbeta primers. Sequenced by immunoSEQ multiplex PCR; TCRdb stores in-frame clones only, minus some. In the table there are 270,000 or so clones, nearly 95% of which are singletons. Findings and limits, study-wide: Earlier analysis found most TCR beta V segments productive about 87% or about 30% of the time. In a later analysis, a missense DCLRE1C variant was linked to TCR beta V- and J-gene trimming. Certain sequence variants were highly shared and formed a cluster, and this cluster was likely a sequencing artifact.

The receptor was isolated from a girl aged 2-10 years in good health and CMV-seronegative. The V call is TRBV6-1, the J call TRBJ1-1, with a possible D match to TRBD1 (6 bases). Sequencing was performed on PBMCs. The CDR3 bases are TGTGCCTCACGCGAGGGTGCAGGGGCGAACGCTGAAGCTTTCTTT. Translation: CASREGAGANAEAFF.